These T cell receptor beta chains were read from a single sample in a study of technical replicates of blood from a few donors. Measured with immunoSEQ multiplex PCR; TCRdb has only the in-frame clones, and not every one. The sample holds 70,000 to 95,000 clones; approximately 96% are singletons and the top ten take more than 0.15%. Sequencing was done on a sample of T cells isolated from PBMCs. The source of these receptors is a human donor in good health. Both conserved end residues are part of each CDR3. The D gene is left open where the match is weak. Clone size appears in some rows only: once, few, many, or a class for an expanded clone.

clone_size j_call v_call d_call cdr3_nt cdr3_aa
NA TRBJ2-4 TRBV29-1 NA TGCAGCGTTGTCCACAGGAACATTCAGTACTTC CSVVHRNIQYF
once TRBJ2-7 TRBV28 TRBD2 TGTGCCAGCAGTCCCTCGGGGCGGGGGGTAACTTACGAGCAGTACTTC CASSPSGRGVTYEQYF
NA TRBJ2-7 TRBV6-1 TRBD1 TGTGCCAGCGAGCCGGGACAGGGGTACGAGCAGTACTTC CASEPGQGYEQYF
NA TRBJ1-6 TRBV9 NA TGTGCCAGCAGCGAGCAAACCCAGGGTGTCTCACCCCTCCACTTT CASSEQTQGVSPLHF
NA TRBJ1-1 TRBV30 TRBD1 TGTGCCTGGAGTGTACAGGGGGCCTTTGAAGCTTTCTTT CAWSVQGAFEAFF
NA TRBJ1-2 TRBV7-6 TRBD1 TGTGCCAGCAGCTTAGGGGACAGGGCGGACGGCTACACCTTC CASSLGDRADGYTF
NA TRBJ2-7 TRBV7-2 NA TGTGCCAGCAGCCCCACAGGGAACCCCTCCTACGAGCAGTACTTC CASSPTGNPSYEQYF
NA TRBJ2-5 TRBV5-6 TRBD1 TGTGCCAGCAGCCGGGGACAGTACTTTCAAGAGACCCAGTACTTC CASSRGQYFQETQYF
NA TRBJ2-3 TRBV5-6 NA TGTGCCAGCATTGTTTGGGGAGTAACAGATACGCAGTATTTT CASIVWGVTDTQYF
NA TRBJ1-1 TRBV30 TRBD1 TGTGCCTTACAAACAGGGGGCACTGAAGCTTTCTTT CALQTGGTEAFF
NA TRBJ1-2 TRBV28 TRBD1 TGTGCCAGCAGTTCGGGACAGATGTACGATGGCTACACCTTC CASSSGQMYDGYTF
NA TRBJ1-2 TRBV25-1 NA TGTGCCAGCAGTGAACGGGGGAACTATGGCTACACCTTC CASSERGNYGYTF
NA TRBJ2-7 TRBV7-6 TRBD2 TGTGCCAGCAGCTTAGTCGGACTAGCGGGAGAAGGTGAGCAGTACTTC CASSLVGLAGEGEQYF
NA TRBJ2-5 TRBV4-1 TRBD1 TGCGCCAGCAGCCAGCTGGGACAGGGGATAGCGACCCAGTACTTC CASSQLGQGIATQYF
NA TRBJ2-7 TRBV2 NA TGTGCCAGCAGTGAAGACAATACCGACGAGCAGTACTTC CASSEDNTDEQYF
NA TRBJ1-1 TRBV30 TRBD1 TGTGCCTGGAGTAGACAGGGTATCACTGAAGCTTTCTTT CAWSRQGITEAFF
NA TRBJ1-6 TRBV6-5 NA TGTGCCAGCAGTTACTCCCATCAGTCCCATCATTCACCCCTCCACTTT CASSYSHQSHHSPLHF
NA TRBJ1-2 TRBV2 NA TGTGCCAGCAGTGAGGGGCAGGGGTATGGCTACACCTTC CASSEGQGYGYTF
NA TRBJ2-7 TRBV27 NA TGTGCCAGCAGTTTATTGGGGGGGCAGGGTTCCTACGAGCAGTACTTC CASSLLGGQGSYEQYF
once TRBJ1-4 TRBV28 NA TGTGCCAGCAGTTTTGAGGGGGAGGGATATGAAAAACTGTTTTTT CASSFEGEGYEKLFF
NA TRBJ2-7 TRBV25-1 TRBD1 TGTGCCAGCAGAAGGACAGGTCTCTCCTACGAGCAGTACTTC CASRRTGLSYEQYF
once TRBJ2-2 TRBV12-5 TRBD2 TGTGCTAGTGGATCCGGTAGCGGGAGGCCGTTTAAGAACACCGGGGAGCTGTTTTTT CASGSGSGRPFKNTGELFF
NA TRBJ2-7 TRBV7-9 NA TGTGCCAGCAGCTTTGGCGTCTCCGGGAGACGGTACGAGCAGTACTTC CASSFGVSGRRYEQYF
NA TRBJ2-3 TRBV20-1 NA TGCAGTGCCCAGCAGGGAAATACGCAGTATTTT CSAQQGNTQYF
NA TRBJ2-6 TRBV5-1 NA TGCGCCAGCAGCTTGGGTAGCTCTGGGGCCAACGTCCTGACTTTC CASSLGSSGANVLTF
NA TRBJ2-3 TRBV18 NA TGTGCCAGCTCACCGGCAGGGGCTAACACAGATACGCAGTATTTT CASSPAGANTDTQYF
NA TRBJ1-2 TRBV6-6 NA TGTGCCAGCAGTTACCTGCAGGTTGGCTATGGCTACACCTTC CASSYLQVGYGYTF
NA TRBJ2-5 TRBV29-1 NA TGCAGCTTAACTAGGATCAGGAGCCTTCAAGAGACCCAGTACTTC CSLTRIRSLQETQYF
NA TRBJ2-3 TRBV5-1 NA TGCGCCAGCAGCTTGGCCGCAGATACGCAGTATTTT CASSLAADTQYF
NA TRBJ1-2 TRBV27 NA TGTGCCAGCAGCCCGGAGGGGTTCTATGGCTACACCTTC CASSPEGFYGYTF
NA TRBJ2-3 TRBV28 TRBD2 TGTGCCAGCAGTGCTCTTCGAGGTAGCGGGGACCCAGCAGATACGCAGTATTTT CASSALRGSGDPADTQYF
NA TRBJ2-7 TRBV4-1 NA TGCGCCAGCAGCCATAGGGGCGAGCAGTACTTC CASSHRGEQYF
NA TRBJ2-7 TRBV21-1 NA TGTGCCAGCAGCCCCCTGGGGAGCTCCTACGAGCAGTACTTC CASSPLGSSYEQYF
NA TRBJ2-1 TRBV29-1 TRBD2 TGCAGCGCCGAGCGGGAATCGGGGCATGAGCAGTTCTTC CSAERESGHEQFF
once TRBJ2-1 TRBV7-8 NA TGTGCCAGCAGCTTAGCGCCGGCTAGCATTCAGTTCTTC CASSLAPASIQFF
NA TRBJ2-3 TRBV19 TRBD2 TGTGCCAGTAGCCCTCAGGGAGGGACAGATACGCAGTATTTT CASSPQGGTDTQYF
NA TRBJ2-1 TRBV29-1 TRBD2 TGCAGCGTTGAAGGGCTAGGTGGCGGGAGCAGGGTCTATGAGCAGTTCTTC CSVEGLGGGSRVYEQFF
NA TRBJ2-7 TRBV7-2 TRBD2 TGTGCCAGCAGCTTGGTGCTAGCGGGAGGGCCGAAGGACGAGCAGTACTTC CASSLVLAGGPKDEQYF
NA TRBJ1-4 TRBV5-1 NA TGCGCCAGCAGCTTGCAGATTGCAACTAATGAAAAACTGTTTTTT CASSLQIATNEKLFF
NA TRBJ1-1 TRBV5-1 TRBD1 TGCGCCAGCAGCTTCTCCGGGACAGGGCTTTCTGAAGCTTTCTTT CASSFSGTGLSEAFF
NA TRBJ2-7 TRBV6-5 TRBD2 TGTGCCAGCAGTTACGGCGCGGGGGGTACGCAGCAGTACTTC CASSYGAGGTQQYF
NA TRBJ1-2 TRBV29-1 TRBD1 TGCAGCGTTGAAGATCCGGACAGGAACTATGGCTACACCTTC CSVEDPDRNYGYTF
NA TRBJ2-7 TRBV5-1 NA TGCGCCAGCAGCCCCACCTCTAGGTTCCCTTTAAGTAAGGATTACGAGCAGTACTTC CASSPTSRFPLSKDYEQYF
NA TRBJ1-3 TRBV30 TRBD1 TGTGCCCGGACCGGGGACAGGTACAGCTCTGGAAACACCATATATTTT CARTGDRYSSGNTIYF
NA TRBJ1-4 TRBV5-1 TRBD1 TGCGCCAGCAGGGGACAGGGAGGCTGGGGTGAAAAACTGTTTTTT CASRGQGGWGEKLFF
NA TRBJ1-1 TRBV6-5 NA TGTGCCAGCAGTCTTAAACCCCGAGCCACTGAAGCTTTCTTT CASSLKPRATEAFF
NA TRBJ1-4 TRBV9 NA TGTGCCAGCAGCCCTCAAAACAGTGAAAAACTGTTTTTT CASSPQNSEKLFF
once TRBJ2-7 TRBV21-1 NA TGTGCCAGCAGCAAAGTGGTAGTTTCATCTGCCTACGAGCAGTACTTC CASSKVVVSSAYEQYF
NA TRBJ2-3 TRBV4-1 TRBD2 TGCGCCAGCAGCTCCAGCGGGGGCGCCGGCGGAGATACGCAGTATTTT CASSSSGGAGGDTQYF
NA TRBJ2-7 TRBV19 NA TGTGCCAGTAGTGGATACCGCAAGGACGGGGACACCTTCTCCTACGAGCAGTACTTC CASSGYRKDGDTFSYEQYF
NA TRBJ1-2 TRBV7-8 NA TGTGCCAGCAGCTCCCCCGAGGGATATGGCTACACCTTC CASSSPEGYGYTF
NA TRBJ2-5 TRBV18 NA TGTGCCAGCTCACCAGGAAGTGCAGGTCACCAAGAGACCCAGTACTTC CASSPGSAGHQETQYF
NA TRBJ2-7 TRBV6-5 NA TGTGCCAGCAGTTACTTTCACGAGTCCTACGAGCAGTACTTC CASSYFHESYEQYF
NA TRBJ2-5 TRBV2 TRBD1 TGTGCCAGCACGCCCCGGACAGGCTACCAAGAGACCCAGTACTTC CASTPRTGYQETQYF
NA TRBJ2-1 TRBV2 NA TGTGCCAGCAGTCCAGGGTACCCCGAGCAGTTCTTC CASSPGYPEQFF
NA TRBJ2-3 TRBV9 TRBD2 TGTGCCAGCAGCGTGGGCACTAGCGGGAGACTCACAGATACGCAGTATTTT CASSVGTSGRLTDTQYF
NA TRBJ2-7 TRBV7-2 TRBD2 TGTGCCAGCAGCCCGGGGGGGGGCGGCTACGAGCAGTACTTC CASSPGGGGYEQYF
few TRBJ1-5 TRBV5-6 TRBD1 TGTGCCAGCAGCTTGACTCCCGGGACAGATAGCAATCAGCCCCAGCATTTT CASSLTPGTDSNQPQHF